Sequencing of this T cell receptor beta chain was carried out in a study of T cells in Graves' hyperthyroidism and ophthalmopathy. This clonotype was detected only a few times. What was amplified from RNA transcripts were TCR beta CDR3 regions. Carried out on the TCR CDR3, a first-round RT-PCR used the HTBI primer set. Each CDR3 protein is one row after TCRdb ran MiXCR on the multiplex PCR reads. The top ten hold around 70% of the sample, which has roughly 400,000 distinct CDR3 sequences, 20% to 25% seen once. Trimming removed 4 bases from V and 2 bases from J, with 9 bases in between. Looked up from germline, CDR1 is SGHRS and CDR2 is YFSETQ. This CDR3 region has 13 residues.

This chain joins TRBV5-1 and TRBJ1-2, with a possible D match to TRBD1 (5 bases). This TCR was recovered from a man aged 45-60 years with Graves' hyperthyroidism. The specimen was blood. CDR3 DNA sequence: TGCGCCAGCAGCCCCTGGACAAACTATGGCTACACCTTC. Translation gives CASSPWTNYGYTF.